This T cell receptor beta chain is drawn from a study of T-cell reconstitution after alpha-beta-depleted transplantation in children. Unique molecular identifiers were used in preparing the TCRbeta library. MiXCR was run by TCRdb on the PCR reads, yielding one entry per CDR3 protein. The sample lists 400,000 to 450,000 distinct CDR3 sequences, roughly two fifths occurring once. Trimming cost V 2 bases and J 6 bases, with 15 bases left between them. CDR1 is WNHNN and CDR2 is SYGVQD in the germline V gene (reference sequence). The CDR3 is made up of 15 amino acids. The J gene is TRBJ2-3, the V gene TRBV10-1; perhaps TRBD2 as D (6 bases). This clonotype was obtained from a girl under 10 years old with aplastic anemia, due to receive a stem cell transplant. Source: PBMCs, taken before TCRalphabeta/CD19-depleted stem cell transplant. The CDR3 spells CASSEHWRDEDTQYF. The DNA for the CDR3 is TGCGCCAGCAGTGAGCATTGGCGGGATGAGGATACGCAGTATTTT.